This T cell receptor (beta chain) was obtained from a study of blood T cell repertoires in COVID-19. Study-level information: The analysed material was cDNA or gDNA that came from T cells, B-cell-depleted T cells, or PBMCs.

Only in-frame clones appear in the TCRdb table, and some are missing; sequencing was by immunoSEQ multiplex PCR. This sample has about 86,000 clones, with approximately 80% found just once. V lost 4 bases, J lost 0 bases, and 8 bases stayed unmatched. CDR1 is SGHDT, CDR2 YYEEEE, per germline. The CDR3 extends over 16 amino acids. This chain connects TRBV5-6 to TRBJ2-7; TRBD1 matches 9 bases. The sequence was collected from a woman older than 75 with active or convalescent COVID-19. The sample comprised peripheral blood. The CDR3 is CASSDRAGQGSYEQYF. As DNA, the CDR3 is TGTGCCAGCAGCGACAGGGCGGGACAGGGCTCCTACGAGCAGTACTTC.